Listed below are T cell receptor beta chains from one sample, sequenced in a study of STAT5B mutations in CD4+ large granular lymphocyte leukemia. Sequenced by immunoSEQ multiplex PCR; TCRdb stores in-frame clones only, minus some. The table shows some 40,000 clones, with about 88% occurring only once. The source material was CD4+ T cells from blood buffy coats. The receptor source for this set is a human donor in good health. Each CDR3 is given with its conserved first and last residue. Fields, in order: J gene, V gene, CDR3 protein.

j_gene: TRBJ2-1; v_gene: TRBV9; CDR3aa: CAGSRSGTSGYNEQFF
j_gene: TRBJ1-6; v_gene: TRBV9; CDR3aa: CASSDREGSPLHF
j_gene: TRBJ2-7; v_gene: TRBV5-4; CDR3aa: CASSLGPAASEQYF
j_gene: TRBJ2-7; v_gene: TRBV5-6; CDR3aa: CASSWKNPGIFYEQYF
j_gene: TRBJ2-5; v_gene: TRBV7-2; CDR3aa: CASSSRTSAQETQYF
j_gene: TRBJ2-1; v_gene: TRBV7-8; CDR3aa: CASSLEWTGSYNEQFF
j_gene: TRBJ1-2; v_gene: TRBV10-2; CDR3aa: CASRSQTVPNYGYTF
j_gene: TRBJ1-1; v_gene: TRBV4-1; CDR3aa: CASSDRGLGTEAFF
j_gene: TRBJ2-4; v_gene: TRBV4-3; CDR3aa: CASSQDVAKNIQYF
j_gene: TRBJ2-7; v_gene: TRBV2; CDR3aa: CASSGTGYRDRGTGEQYF
j_gene: TRBJ2-1; v_gene: TRBV5-1; CDR3aa: CASSEDGMSYNEQFF
j_gene: TRBJ2-5; v_gene: TRBV5-8; CDR3aa: CASSRVRKVGQETQYF
j_gene: TRBJ2-3; v_gene: TRBV7-7; CDR3aa: CASSEGLSTDTQYF
j_gene: TRBJ2-3; v_gene: TRBV11-3; CDR3aa: CASSLGTGGDTQYF
j_gene: TRBJ1-6; v_gene: TRBV7-2; CDR3aa: CASSFLDRGNSPLHF
j_gene: TRBJ1-2; v_gene: TRBV18; CDR3aa: CASTQGANWGYTF
j_gene: TRBJ1-2; v_gene: TRBV9; CDR3aa: CASSVQRQGMTF
j_gene: TRBJ2-7; v_gene: TRBV5-4; CDR3aa: CASSLDGLSYEQYF
j_gene: TRBJ2-2; v_gene: TRBV5-4; CDR3aa: CASSLAQGRSTGELFF
j_gene: TRBJ1-2; v_gene: TRBV5-6; CDR3aa: CASSRGRNGYTF
j_gene: TRBJ1-5; v_gene: TRBV6-6; CDR3aa: CASTQGTEGNQPQHF
j_gene: TRBJ1-6; v_gene: TRBV2; CDR3aa: CASTPGDRVNSPLHF
j_gene: TRBJ2-7; v_gene: TRBV18; CDR3aa: CASSPLEQSGYEQYF
j_gene: TRBJ2-7; v_gene: TRBV6-5; CDR3aa: CASSYDRGSYEQYF
j_gene: TRBJ1-1; v_gene: TRBV7-2; CDR3aa: CASSSGRGPEAFF
j_gene: TRBJ2-5; v_gene: TRBV2; CDR3aa: CASIGRKETQYF
j_gene: TRBJ1-4; v_gene: TRBV18; CDR3aa: CASSRNRVSANEKLFF
j_gene: TRBJ2-3; v_gene: TRBV12-5; CDR3aa: CASVEMDTQYF
j_gene: TRBJ1-5; v_gene: TRBV11-2; CDR3aa: CASSLGEEQPQHF
j_gene: TRBJ2-7; v_gene: TRBV6-5; CDR3aa: CASSYSDSYEQYF
j_gene: TRBJ2-7; v_gene: TRBV7-2; CDR3aa: CASSLGTSVAYEQYF
j_gene: TRBJ2-5; v_gene: TRBV7-3; CDR3aa: CASSFAAGGTQYF
j_gene: TRBJ2-1; v_gene: TRBV5-8; CDR3aa: CASSLSDRVYHEQFF
j_gene: TRBJ2-7; v_gene: TRBV28; CDR3aa: CASSSPQAEGDEQYF
j_gene: TRBJ1-3; v_gene: TRBV27; CDR3aa: CASSAGRGSGNTIYF
j_gene: TRBJ2-6; v_gene: TRBV5-1; CDR3aa: CASSLRTGANVLTF
j_gene: TRBJ1-4; v_gene: TRBV7-2; CDR3aa: CASNPTTLDEKLFF
j_gene: TRBJ2-7; v_gene: TRBV10-3; CDR3aa: CAISVTGSYEQYF
j_gene: TRBJ1-4; v_gene: TRBV5-8; CDR3aa: CASSQGQINEKLFF
j_gene: TRBJ2-2; v_gene: TRBV7-9; CDR3aa: CASSQSLMGELFF
j_gene: TRBJ2-2; v_gene: TRBV9; CDR3aa: CASSVGGQNTGELFF
j_gene: TRBJ2-3; v_gene: TRBV14; CDR3aa: CASSQPGLAGSTDTQYF
j_gene: TRBJ1-4; v_gene: TRBV15; CDR3aa: CATSRDPEGKLFF
j_gene: TRBJ1-5; v_gene: TRBV7-9; CDR3aa: CASSVNPGGVADQPQHF
j_gene: TRBJ2-4; v_gene: TRBV25-1; CDR3aa: CASSERPWGRGDIQYF
j_gene: TRBJ2-7; v_gene: TRBV6-5; CDR3aa: CASSYSDGTGSHEQYF
j_gene: TRBJ2-5; v_gene: TRBV1; CDR3aa: CTSSQESLAGGQETQYF
j_gene: TRBJ1-1; v_gene: TRBV4-2; CDR3aa: CASSHGTQNTEAFF
j_gene: TRBJ1-1; v_gene: TRBV6-5; CDR3aa: CASSSGWKPEAFF
j_gene: TRBJ2-5; v_gene: TRBV10-3; CDR3aa: CAISESIIAGAIEQYF
j_gene: TRBJ2-5; v_gene: TRBV15; CDR3aa: CATSRETSGYETQYF